The text below deals with one T cell receptor (beta chain). The target antigen is unknown. A roughly 120-subject validation cohort, separate from the 666-subject first cohort, supplied the donors. The sample comes from a study of cytomegalovirus exposure and HLA in healthy donors. General study results and limits: For most TCR sequences rarity was the rule, although some public TCRs occurred in many donors. In the approximately 120 validation repertoires, a later analysis found that first-cohort TCR clusters tended to co-occur. Researchers reported that a few CMV-associated chains were confirmed in vitro as CMV antigen-specific.

This table comes from immunoSEQ multiplex PCR, and its TCRdb copy is limited to in-frame clones, with some not included. The data show under 100,000 clones, with about 96% seen just once and 0.78% held by the top ten. Trimming cost V 2 bases and J 2 bases, with 13 bases left between them. CDR3 length: 16 amino acids. The germline gives CDR1 SEHNR, CDR2 FQNEAQ (reference sequence). The receptor was isolated from a man aged 18 to 30 in good health and CMV-seronegative. The chain combines TRBV7-9 with TRBJ1-5; tentatively, D is TRBD1 (6 bases). Sequenced: PBMCs. The CDR3, as DNA: TGTGCCAGCAGCTTAACGGACAGTACACGCAATCAGCCCCAGCATTTT. Translated: CASSLTDSTRNQPQHF.